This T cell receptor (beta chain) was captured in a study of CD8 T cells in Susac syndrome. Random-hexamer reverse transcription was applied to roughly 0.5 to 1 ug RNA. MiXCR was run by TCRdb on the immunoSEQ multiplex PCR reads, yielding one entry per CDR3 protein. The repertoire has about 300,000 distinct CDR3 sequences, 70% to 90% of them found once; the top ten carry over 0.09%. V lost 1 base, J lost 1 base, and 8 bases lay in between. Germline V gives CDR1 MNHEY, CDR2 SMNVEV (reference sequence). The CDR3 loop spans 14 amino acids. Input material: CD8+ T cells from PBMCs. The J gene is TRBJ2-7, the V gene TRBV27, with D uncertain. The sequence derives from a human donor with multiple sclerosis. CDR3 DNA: TGTGCCAGCAGTTTATTTCCAGTGTCCTACGAGCAGTACTTC. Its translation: CASSLFPVSYEQYF.